This T cell receptor (beta chain) was recorded in a study of blood T cells in healthy people across ages (dated by TCRdb to 2013 to 2016). A note on the overall study: In model experiments, roughly one uniquely barcoded TCR beta cDNA molecule per two T cells was captured by template switching. The study measured age-related changes in TCR beta repertoire diversity using deep sequencing normalized with unique cDNA molecular identifiers. The donors were divided into four age groups: young (average around 17 years), middle-aged (approximately 41), aged (about 62) and long-lived (roughly 86). To avoid experimental bias, donors of different ages were randomly spread across the sequencing lanes. The study analyzed two additional independent replicas of 1 million unique cDNA reads from the same blood draw for two donors, one aged 18 to 30 and one aged 80 or older.

After removal of 5 bases from V and 3 bases from J, the junction retains 6 bases not matched to a gene. The CDR3 has 14 amino acids, counting the end cysteine and phenylalanine. Here the CDR3 DNA is all that survives: 42 bases in frame from base 1. In the germline V gene (reference sequence), CDR1 corresponds to SEHNR and CDR2 to FQNEAQ. What the work shows at the level of the full study, not this receptor alone: The CMV infection status of donors was not known, potentially confounding age-related changes in expanded clonotypes. Compared with the aged group, the long-lived group had more naive CD4+ T cells, fewer expanded clones and increased TCR diversity, suggesting age selection. A strong correlation was found between observed TCR beta diversity and the percentage of naive T cells measured by flow cytometry. Because profiling used bulk unsorted PBMCs, naive and antigen-experienced compartments could not be compared conclusively. Estimates of total diversity from one million sequenced T cells were regarded as lower bounds and underestimates. Observed TCR beta diversity per million T cells fell roughly linearly with age, and a significant reduction was already apparent by age around 40.

The donors were some 36 Caucasian individuals from Russia, aged roughly 6 to 100 years, who were systemically healthy. Ten milliliters of peripheral blood were drawn from each donor into EDTA-treated Vacutainer tubes. Ficoll-Paque density-gradient centrifugation was used to isolate PBMCs, with at least 7 million per sample. Total RNA was extracted from PBMCs with Trizol reagent, with at least 6 micrograms obtained per sample. The percentages of naive CD45RAhigh/CD27high T cells were determined by flow cytometry on a PBMC aliquot from every donor. Library preparation employed 5' RACE. For sequencing, an Illumina HiSeq 2500 was employed. The second PCR ran for about 7 to 11 cycles and used a J-beta primer mix along with a sample-barcoded 5' primer. Each TCR beta cDNA molecule received a unique molecular identifier from a template-switch 5' adaptor carrying 12 random nucleotides. Each sample yielded at least 3 million CDR3-containing paired-end reads. The Mint cDNA synthesis kit, primed by a TRBC-specific oligonucleotide, was used to synthesize first-strand cDNA from all RNA. Following uracil-DNA glycosylase treatment, a first 18-cycle PCR with universal primers M1SS and BC2_uni_R was performed on all cDNA. The authors' pipeline ran thus. Normalization of each sample was performed by random selection of 1 million high-quality reads, each carrying a distinct molecular identifier. Instead of being binned into consensus sequences, reads that shared molecular identifiers were thrown out. MiTCR, with a Q25 quality threshold and the strictest error-elimination algorithm, was used for CDR3 identification, clonotype clustering and error correction. Lower-bound total TCR beta diversity was estimated with a nonparametric unseen species model using Euler transformation. Starting from the raw public reads, TCRdb applied fastp trimming at Q25, assembled clones with MiXCR and retained in-frame beta chains. Identical CDR3 proteins give one entry, which carries the most common genes and DNA. Here the V and J calls rest on TCRdb's processing, not on the authors' analysis. The sample table lists just under 900,000 distinct CDR3 sequences, 25% to 35% of them with a count of one. Around a sixth of the sample goes to the ten largest clones.

Points on this clonotype: Its recognized antigen is unknown. Per-base qualities were not stored, and no clone one base away is much larger.

The receptor chain draws on TRBV7-9 and TRBJ2-5; TRBD1 matches 7 bases in the middle. The TCR sequence derives from a woman older than 75 in good health. Input material: blood. CDR3 region: CASSQGQSKETQYF. The DNA sequence follows: TGTGCCAGCAGCCAGGGACAGTCAAAAGAGACCCAGTACTTC. Outside the CDR3, residues come from the reference TRBV7-9 and TRBJ2-5 proteins, so the full variable domain is: DTGVSQNPRHKITKRGQNVTFRCDPISEHNRLYWYRQTLGQGPEFLTYFQNEAQLEKSRLLSDRFSAERPKGSFSTLEIQRTEQGDSAMYLCASSQGQSKETQYFGPGTRLLVL.